One sample yielded the 20 T cell receptor beta chains listed below, sequenced in a study of T cells after yellow fever vaccination. From the 5' RACE reads, TCRdb called clonotypes with MiXCR, one entry per CDR3 protein. The repertoire has under 200,000 distinct CDR3 sequences, 8% to 13% of them found once; the top ten carry about 40%. The sample consisted of CD8+ T cells sorted from PBMCs, taken 15 days after the yellow fever booster vaccination. Every receptor here comes from a man aged 18-30 years who received the YFV17D yellow fever vaccine.

This clonotype was picked up a small number of times. The chain has TRBV29-1 and TRBJ2-3; D might be TRBD1 (6 bases). V lost 7 bases to trimming and J lost 5 bases, with 13 bases between them. CDR3 length: 12 residues. Per the germline V gene, CDR1 is SQVTM and CDR2 is ANQGSEA. This CDR3 is CSAGVFGDTQYF. As DNA, the CDR3 is TGCAGCGCAGGGGTTTTCGGAGATACGCAGTATTTT.

The chain couples TRBV29-1 to TRBJ1-1; D is ambiguous. There are 13 residues in the CDR3. Germline assignment: CDR1 SQVTM and CDR2 ANQGSEA. V lost 7 bases, J lost 1 base, and 13 bases lay in between. CDR3 in amino acids: CSGRGGENTEAFF. The CDR3, as DNA: TGCAGCGGGCGAGGAGGTGAGAACACTGAAGCTTTCTTT.

V and J are TRBV13 and TRBJ2-4, with 10 bases aligning to TRBD2. Germline CDR1 reads PRHDT; CDR2 reads FYEKMQ (reference sequence). Trimming took 5 bases from V and 4 from J; bases not matched to a gene: 8. The CDR3 has 16 residues. CDR3 nucleotide sequence: TGTGCCAGCAGCCCCAGCGGGGGGGCCGGGAAAAACATTCAGTACTTC. Its translation: CASSPSGGAGKNIQYF.

The rearrangement joins TRBV27 to TRBJ1-1; D is uncertain. The germline V and J ends were trimmed by 2 bases and 0 bases, with 7 bases remaining between them. The CDR3 totals 14 residues. CDR1 is MNHEY, CDR2 SMNVEV, per germline (reference sequence). The CDR3 loop reads CASSLQVMNTEAFF. The CDR3 DNA reads TGTGCCAGCAGTTTACAGGTCATGAACACTGAAGCTTTCTTT.

In this sample, this clonotype turned up a few times. This chain joins TRBV14 and TRBJ2-5; weak D call: TRBD1 (5 bases). The CDR3 totals 14 residues. Trimming cost V 6 bases and J 2 bases, with 13 bases left between them. The V gene's germline CDR1 is SGHDN and CDR2 FVKESK. The CDR3 loop is CASRGPDPQETQYF. In nucleotides, the CDR3 is TGTGCCAGCAGGGGGCCGGACCCTCAAGAGACCCAGTACTTC. Full variable domain (missing parts from reference TRBV14 and TRBJ2-5): EAGVTQFPSHSVIEKGQTVTLRCDPISGHDNLYWYRRVMGKEIKFLLHFVKESKQDESGMPNNRFLAERTGGTYSTLKVQPAELEDSGVYFCASRGPDPQETQYFGPGTRLLVL.

This clonotype has a handful of counts. The rearrangement joins TRBV7-9 to TRBJ1-4; TRBD1 agrees at 7 bases. The CDR3 length is 16 residues. Trimming cost V 5 bases and J 0 bases; bases outside gene matches: 6. Germline CDR1 reads SEHNR; CDR2 reads FQNEAQ (reference sequence). CDR3 sequence reads: CASSTGTVATNEKLFF. The CDR3 coding sequence is TGTGCCAGCAGCACCGGGACAGTCGCAACTAATGAAAAACTGTTTTTT.

V usage is TRBV7-9 and J usage is TRBJ2-1; D call uncertain. Looked up from germline, CDR1 is SEHNR and CDR2 is FQNEAQ (reference sequence). This CDR3 has 10 amino acids. Trimming removed 8 bases from V and 5 bases from J, with 4 bases in between. The CDR3 nucleotides read TGTGCCAGCGAGGACAATGAGCAGTTCTTC. Residues: CASEDNEQFF.

In its sample, this clonotype was seen a few times. V and J are TRBV6-2 or TRBV6-3 and TRBJ2-7; a possible D gene is TRBD2 (5 bases). The V end was cut by 5 bases, the J end by 7 bases, with 15 bases between. This CDR3 comprises 13 residues. The V gene's germline CDR1 is MNHEY and CDR2 SVGEGT. This CDR3 is CASSPGVGVEQYF. The CDR3 bases are TGTGCCAGCAGTCCCGGAGTCGGGGTTGAGCAGTACTTC.

This clonotype has at least ten counts. The chain joins TRBV10-1 to TRBJ2-7; D possibly corresponds to TRBD1 (5 bases). The CDR3 runs 14 residues. Germline V lookup: CDR1 WNHNN, CDR2 SYGVQD (reference sequence). The V gene lost 4 bases and the J gene lost 2 bases, with 12 bases spanning the gap. CDR3 coding DNA: TGCGCCAGCAGTGCCGCAGGGCGACCCTACGAGCAGTACTTC. Its protein product is CASSAAGRPYEQYF.

The chain joins TRBV19 to TRBJ2-7; D remains unclear. Germline CDR1 reads LNHDA; CDR2 reads SQIVND (reference sequence). Trimming removed 5 bases at V and 3 bases at J, with 11 bases between. This CDR3 spans 13 amino acids. This CDR3 reads CASSPGPDYEQYF. DNA of the CDR3: TGTGCCAGTAGTCCCGGGCCAGACTACGAGCAGTACTTC.

This clonotype was seen many times. The rearrangement joins TRBV12-3 or TRBV12-4 to TRBJ2-3, with unresolved D. The V end was cut by 4 bases, the J end by 2 bases, with 1 base between. This CDR3 contains 11 residues. The CDR3 DNA follows: TGTGCCAGCAGTTACACAGATACGCAGTATTTT. It is translated as CASSYTDTQYF.

The gene calls are TRBV21-1 and TRBJ2-7; the D call in the table, TRBD1, was not verified against the DNA. TRBV21-1 is classified as a pseudogene. The CDR3 sequence is 17 residues long. CDR3 nucleotides: TGTGCCAGCAGCTCGCGTCTGGACGGTCCCACCTCCTACGAGCAGTACTTC. Protein: CASSSRLDGPTSYEQYF.

The CDR3 is CASSQEQGSEQYV. The CDR3 DNA reads TGCGCCAGCAGCCAAGAACAGGGGTCCGAGCAGTACGTC. The chain combines TRBV4-1 with TRBJ2-7; 7 bases match TRBD1. The CDR3 is 13 amino acids. J lost 6 bases, V lost 0 bases, and 2 bases had no gene match. Germline loops: CDR1 MGHRA, CDR2 YSYEKL.

The chain has TRBV6-6 and TRBJ2-7, with D tentatively TRBD2 (5 bases). CDR1 MNHNY and CDR2 SVGAGI come from the germline V gene (reference sequence). This CDR3 spans 14 amino acids. V lost 0 bases and J lost 2, with 8 bases in between. The CDR3 protein is CASSYSEGTYEQYV. In DNA, the CDR3 is TGTGCCAGCAGTTACTCAGAGGGTACCTACGAGCAGTACGTC.

This clonotype was observed a handful of times. The chain carries TRBV7-2 and TRBJ2-3; 13 nucleotides align to TRBD2. The germline V gene encodes CDR1 SGHTA and CDR2 FQGNSA. With V trimmed by 5 bases and J by 4 bases, 3 bases remained unmatched. The CDR3 has 15 amino acids. Written as DNA, the CDR3 is TGTGCCAGCAGCGGGACTAGCGGGGCGTCAGATACGCAGTATTTT. Translating it yields CASSGTSGASDTQYF. Using reference TRBV7-2 and TRBJ2-3 for the parts outside the CDR3, the full variable domain is GAGVSQSPSNKVTEKGKDVELRCDPISGHTALYWYRQSLGQGLEFLIYFQGNSAPDKSGLPSDRFSAERTGGSVSTLTIQRTQQEDSAVYLCASSGTSGASDTQYFGPGTRLTVL.

The V and J genes are TRBV12-3 or TRBV12-4 and TRBJ2-3; perhaps TRBD2 as D (5 bases). V was shortened by 5 bases and J by 2 bases, with 17 bases between the two germline ends. CDR3 length: 16 residues. DNA for the CDR3: TGTGCCAGCAGTCTCAGCGGCCTCCCTCTCACAGATACGCAGTATTTT. Residues: CASSLSGLPLTDTQYF.

This rearrangement joins TRBV9 to TRBJ2-3; D is perhaps TRBD1 (5 bases). CDR3 length equals 12 residues. Germline lookup yields CDR1 SGDLS and CDR2 YYNGEE. V lost 3 bases and J 7 bases, leaving 9 bases between the germline ends. The CDR3, as DNA: TGTGCCAGCAGCGAAGGGGCAAATACGCAGTATTTT. It translates to CASSEGANTQYF.

This clonotype has more than one count but fewer than ten. The CDR3 reads CASSDPGQGYNEQFF. The DNA of the CDR3 is TGTGCCAGCAGTGATCCGGGACAGGGGTACAATGAGCAGTTCTTC. The J gene is TRBJ2-1, the V gene TRBV6-2 or TRBV6-3; 10 nucleotides agree with TRBD1. This CDR3 has 15 residues. J lost 4 bases, V lost 5 bases, and 5 bases had no gene match. Germline V CDR1 and CDR2: MNHEY, SVGEGT.

Only a few counts were recorded for this clonotype. J is TRBJ1-1 and V is TRBV3-1; tentatively, D is TRBD1 (5 bases). With 0 bases removed from V and 11 bases from J, the gap between germline ends came to 10 bases. From germline, CDR1 is LGHDT and CDR2 YNNKEL (reference sequence). This CDR3 region has 12 residues. The chain's CDR3 is CASSQDLGLAFF. The CDR3 DNA follows: TGTGCCAGCAGCCAAGACCTGGGGCTTGCTTTCTTT.

The rearrangement joins TRBV10-3 to TRBJ1-1; D may be TRBD1 (5 bases). CDR3 size: 15 residues. Deletions cut 2 bases from V and 2 bases from J, with 12 bases between. The germline V gene encodes CDR1 ENHRY and CDR2 SYGVKD. CDR3: CAISERGRLNTEAFF. The CDR3 nucleotides are TGTGCCATCAGTGAGAGGGGCAGGTTAAACACTGAAGCTTTCTTT.